The present TCR beta chain was sequenced within a study of T cell responses to AZD1222 COVID-19 vaccine. After removal of 7 bases from V and 7 bases from J, the junction contained 4 bases not matched to a gene. The CDR3 consists of 12 residues. Germline V gene sequence: CDR1 SNHLY, CDR2 FYNNEI. Sequencing used immunoSEQ multiplex PCR; TCRdb keeps in-frame clones, though not all of them. The table includes around 58,000 clones, about 89% detected once. This TCR was sampled from an adult who received the AZD1222 COVID-19 vaccine. This specimen was peripheral blood, taken 28 days after the second AZD1222 dose. This chain connects TRBV2 to TRBJ2-1, with TRBD1 matching over 7 bases. In DNA, the CDR3 is TGTGCCAGCAAAGGACAGGTTAATGAGCAGTTCTTC. It specifies CASKGQVNEQFF.